This T cell receptor (beta chain) was obtained from a study of blood T cell repertoires in COVID-19. Study-level background: Specimens from acute and convalescent COVID-19 originated in the United States, Italy and Spain. Sample material is recorded as cDNA or gDNA derived from T cells, B-cell-depleted T cells, or PBMCs.

Repertoires were generated with immunoSEQ multiplex PCR, while TCRdb's copy carries only in-frame clones and drops some. This sample has around 170,000 clones, with approximately 90% found just once. This CDR3 comprises 15 residues. With V trimmed by 5 bases and J by 3 bases, 6 bases remained unmatched. CDR1 is SGHVS, CDR2 FNYEAQ, per germline. Material for sequencing was peripheral blood. This chain links TRBV7-6 with TRBJ2-1; 8 bases map to TRBD1. The sequence came from a woman aged 25 to 39 with acute or convalescent COVID-19. The CDR3 DNA reads as TGTGCCAGCAGCCTAGGACAGGGAGTCTACAATGAGCAGTTCTTC. Residues: CASSLGQGVYNEQFF. Together with reference TRBV7-6 and TRBJ2-1, the CDR3 gives the full variable domain: GAGVSQSPRYKVTKRGQDVALRCDPISGHVSLYWYRQALGQGPEFLTYFNYEAQQDKSGLPNDRFSAERPEGSISTLTIQRTEQRDSAMYRCASSLGQGVYNEQFFGPGTRLTVL.